What follows are 16 T cell receptor beta chains derived from one specimen sequenced in a study of OX40 agonist ivuxolimab in advanced cancers. Using immunoSEQ multiplex PCR, the repertoire was profiled, and TCRdb retains in-frame clones only, with some absent. The sample carries fewer than 25,000 clones, approximately 84% recorded once. This material consisted of CD4+ or CD8+ T cells sorted from blood, taken in a trial of the OX40 agonist ivuxolimab. The receptors come from an adult with an advanced solid tumor such as melanoma, head and neck, liver or kidney cancer.

The chain couples TRBV27 to TRBJ2-3, with D hard to call. The CDR3 extends over 16 amino acids. Germline CDR1 and CDR2: MNHEY and SMNVEV (reference sequence). The V end was cut by 6 bases, the J end by 5 bases, with 21 bases between. CDR3 loop: CASSREFASVRDTQYF. The CDR3 DNA reads TGTGCCAGCAGCCGAGAGTTTGCGAGCGTACGAGATACGCAGTATTTT.

J is TRBJ2-7 and V is TRBV20-1, with unresolved D. Trimming removed 6 bases at V and 6 bases at J, with 9 bases between. The CDR3 has 10 amino acids. Germline CDR1 and CDR2: DFQATT and SNEGSKA (reference sequence). The chain's CDR3 is CSASVGEQYF. The CDR3, as DNA: TGCAGTGCGTCGGTGGGCGAGCAGTACTTC.

This clone occurred once. The rearrangement uses TRBV27 and TRBJ2-1, with unresolved D. The germline gives CDR1 MNHEY, CDR2 SMNVEV (reference sequence). V was pared by 2 bases and J by 0 bases, with 8 bases between. This CDR3 has 15 amino acids. Written as DNA, the CDR3 is TGTGCCAGCAGTTTAGTCCCGAGCTCCTACAATGAGCAGTTCTTC. It yields the protein CASSLVPSSYNEQFF.

J is TRBJ2-7 and V is TRBV27; 9 bases fit TRBD2. V lost 2 bases to trimming and J lost 5 bases; unmatched junction nucleotides: 10. Per the germline V gene, CDR1 is MNHEY and CDR2 is SMNVEV (reference sequence). CDR3 length: 16 residues. The CDR3 is CASSLGAGGQFDEQYF. CDR3 DNA sequence: TGTGCCAGCAGTTTAGGGGCGGGAGGGCAGTTTGACGAGCAGTACTTC.

CDR3 in amino acids: CASSRTAGGLAEAFF. In DNA form, the CDR3 reads TGTGCCAGTAGTAGGACTGCAGGGGGGCTTGCTGAAGCTTTCTTT. The chain carries TRBV19 and TRBJ1-1, with 7 positions matching TRBD1. With 4 bases clipped from V and 6 bases from J, the junction kept 11 bases outside the gene matches. Germline lookup yields CDR1 LNHDA and CDR2 SQIVND (reference sequence). The CDR3 loop spans 15 amino acids.

The J gene is TRBJ1-1, the V gene TRBV7-9, with D tentatively TRBD1 (5 bases). Deletions cut 10 bases from V and 0 bases from J, with 12 bases between. Germline-derived CDR1 and CDR2 are SEHNR and FQNEAQ (reference sequence). CDR3 length: 13 residues. The DNA of the CDR3 is TGTGCCACCGTCGGGACGATGAACACTGAAGCTTTCTTT. It codes for CATVGTMNTEAFF. The variable domain in full, with the rest retrieved from reference TRBV7-9 and TRBJ1-1, is DTGVSQNPRHKITKRGQNVTFRCDPISEHNRLYWYRQTLGQGPEFLTYFQNEAQLEKSRLLSDRFSAERPKGSFSTLEIQRTEQGDSAMYLCATVGTMNTEAFFGQGTRLTVV.

This sequence joins TRBV27 and TRBJ2-4; TRBD2 matches at 13 bases. Looked up from germline, CDR1 is MNHEY and CDR2 is SMNVEV (reference sequence). Trimming cost V 6 bases and J 9 bases; bases outside gene matches: 8. The CDR3 spans 15 residues. This CDR3 is CASSLGTSGDFIQYF. CDR3 DNA: TGTGCCAGCAGCCTAGGGACTAGCGGGGATTTCATTCAGTACTTC.

CDR3 in DNA: TGTGCCAGCAGCTTAACTGGATCAGAGGGAGCTTTCTTT. It encodes CASSLTGSEGAFF. V and J are TRBV7-3 and TRBJ1-1; D is unresolved. Per the germline V gene, CDR1 is SGHTA and CDR2 is FQGTGA. Trimming took 0 bases from V and 10 from J, leaving 12 bases between them. The CDR3 is made up of 13 amino acids.

The V and J genes are TRBV7-3 and TRBJ2-4; possible D gene TRBD2, 5 bases. CDR3 length: 18 residues. V dropped 0 bases and J dropped 6 bases, with 21 bases sitting between them. Germline CDR1 reads SGHTA; CDR2 reads FQGTGA. CDR3 sequence: CASSLTDDGVERTNIQYF. The CDR3 bases are TGTGCCAGCAGCTTAACCGACGACGGGGTCGAGAGGACAAACATTCAGTACTTC.

J is TRBJ2-1 and V is TRBV6-1; unclear D gene. Trimming shortened V by 6 bases and J by 7 bases, and 4 bases separated the two germline ends. The germline CDR1 and CDR2 sequences are MNHNS and SASEGT. The CDR3 is made up of 10 amino acids. The CDR3 DNA follows: TGTGCCAGCAGAAAGAATGAGCAGTTCTTC. It specifies CASRKNEQFF.

This clone was recorded once. V and J are TRBV2 and TRBJ1-2, with D maybe TRBD1 (6 bases). Trimming pared 1 base from V and 4 bases from J, leaving 10 bases between. The CDR3 runs 14 residues. CDR1 and CDR2 (germline): SNHLY, FYNNEI. The CDR3 coding sequence is TGTGCCAGCAGTGAAGGGGACACACTCTATGGCTACACCTTC. Protein sequence: CASSEGDTLYGYTF.

The rearrangement uses TRBV6-5 and TRBJ1-5; weak D call: TRBD1 (6 bases). The CDR3 has 15 residues. The germline gives CDR1 MNHEY, CDR2 SVGAGI. The V and J ends lost 0 bases and 2 bases respectively, with 8 bases between them. CDR3 region: CASSYSRGGNQPQHF. The CDR3 DNA reads TGTGCCAGCAGTTACTCCAGGGGAGGCAATCAGCCCCAGCATTTT.

V and J are TRBV6-4 and TRBJ2-7, with 9 bases lining up with TRBD1. This CDR3 has 16 residues. The V gene's germline CDR1 is MRHNA and CDR2 SNTAGT. V shed 7 bases, J shed 8 bases, and the junction held 18 bases outside the gene matches. The CDR3 DNA reads as TGTGCCAGCACTCAACTCCGGGACAGGGAGGTTGTCAAGCAGTACTTC. Protein sequence: CASTQLRDREVVKQYF.

The chain joins TRBV7-3 to TRBJ1-3; D gene unclear. The germline CDR1 and CDR2 sequences are SGHTA and FQGTGA. With 5 bases removed from V and 0 bases from J, the gap between germline ends came to 8 bases. The CDR3 has 14 amino acids. The CDR3 nucleotides read TGTGCCAGCAGCCCCGACTTCTCTGGAAACACCATATATTTT. It encodes CASSPDFSGNTIYF. The full variable domain, with the rest looked up from reference TRBV7-3 and TRBJ1-3, is GAGVSQTPSNKVTEKGKYVELRCDPISGHTALYWYRQSLGQGPEFLIYFQGTGAADDSGLPNDRFFAVRPEGSVSTLKIQRTERGDSAVYLCASSPDFSGNTIYFGEGSWLTVV.

This clone was seen once. CDR3 DNA sequence: TGTGCCAGCAGCTTGAACGTGAACACTGAAGCTTTCTTT. Translating it yields CASSLNVNTEAFF. V gene TRBV5-4 combines with J gene TRBJ1-1; D is unclear. Germline CDR1 reads SGHNT; CDR2 reads YYREEE (reference sequence). V was cut by 1 base and J by 0 bases, with 4 bases left in between. The CDR3 covers 13 residues.

The table lists this clone with a count of one. The chain carries TRBV14 and TRBJ1-5; no definite D call. There are 18 residues in the CDR3. The germline V gene encodes CDR1 SGHDN and CDR2 FVKESK. Between the trimmed V and J ends, which lost 0 bases and 0 bases, there was a span of 15 bases. CDR3 sequence: CASSQDPAGRYSNQPQHF. CDR3 nucleotides: TGTGCCAGCAGCCAAGATCCCGCAGGCCGCTATAGCAATCAGCCCCAGCATTTT. Combining the CDR3 with reference TRBV14 and TRBJ1-5 gives the whole variable domain EAGVTQFPSHSVIEKGQTVTLRCDPISGHDNLYWYRRVMGKEIKFLLHFVKESKQDESGMPNNRFLAERTGGTYSTLKVQPAELEDSGVYFCASSQDPAGRYSNQPQHFGDGTRLSIL.